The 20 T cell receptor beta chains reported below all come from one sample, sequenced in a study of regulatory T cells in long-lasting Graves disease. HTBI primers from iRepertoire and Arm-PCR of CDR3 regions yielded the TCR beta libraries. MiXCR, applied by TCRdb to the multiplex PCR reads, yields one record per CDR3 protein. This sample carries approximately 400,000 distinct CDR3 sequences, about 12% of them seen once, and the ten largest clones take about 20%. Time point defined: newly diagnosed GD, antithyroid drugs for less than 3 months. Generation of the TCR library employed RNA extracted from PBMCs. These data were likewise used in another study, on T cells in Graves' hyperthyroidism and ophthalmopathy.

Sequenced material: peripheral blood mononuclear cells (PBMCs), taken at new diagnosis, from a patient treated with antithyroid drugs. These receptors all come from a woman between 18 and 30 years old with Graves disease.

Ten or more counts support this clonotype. The CDR3 spells CASTRGPGTEAFF. In nucleotides, the CDR3 is TGTGCCAGCACCCGAGGGCCGGGAACTGAAGCTTTCTTT. The gene calls are TRBV12-3 or TRBV12-4 and TRBJ1-1, with D uncertain. The CDR3 is 13 residues long. V shed 7 bases and J shed 5 bases, with 14 bases lying between them.

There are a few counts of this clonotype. The CDR3 nucleotides are TGTGCCAGCAGTTACAAGGACACCGTCCCGGGGAGGTACCAGTACTTC. Amino acids: CASSYKDTVPGRYQYF. The chain recombines TRBV14 with TRBJ2-5; D might be TRBD2 (6 bases). V was pared by 6 bases and J by 10 bases, with 27 bases between. Per the germline V gene, CDR1 is SGHDN and CDR2 is FVKESK. The CDR3 spans 16 residues.

The CDR3 DNA is TGCAGCGTCAATTTGCTTACGAACACTGAAGCTTTCTTT. Encoded protein: CSVNLLTNTEAFF. The rearrangement uses TRBV29-1 and TRBJ1-1; D is unclear. CDR1 SQVTM and CDR2 ANQGSEA come from the germline V gene. The ends were cut back, 6 bases at V and 1 base at J, with 12 bases in the middle. The CDR3 is made up of 13 amino acids.

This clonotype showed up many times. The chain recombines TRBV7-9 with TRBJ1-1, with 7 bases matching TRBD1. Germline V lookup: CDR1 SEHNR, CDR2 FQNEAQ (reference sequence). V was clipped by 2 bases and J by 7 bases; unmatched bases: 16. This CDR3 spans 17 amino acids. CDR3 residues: CASSLRSGGQGVREAFF. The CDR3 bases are TGTGCCAGCAGCTTAAGATCCGGGGGCCAGGGGGTCCGTGAAGCTTTCTTT.

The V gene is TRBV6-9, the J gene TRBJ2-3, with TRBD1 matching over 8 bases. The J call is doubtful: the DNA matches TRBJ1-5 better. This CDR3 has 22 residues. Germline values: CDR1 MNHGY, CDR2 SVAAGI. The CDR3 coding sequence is TGTGCCAGCAGTTTCGGACAGGGAACCGCCGTAGGGACTAGCGGGCGCACAGATACGCAGCATTTT. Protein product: CASSFGQGTAVGTSGRTDTQHF.

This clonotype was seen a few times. For the CDR3, the DNA is TGCGCCAGCAGCTTGGGGGGGGATCCGAGATTTGGGAATGAGCAGTTCTTC. It yields the protein CASSLGGDPRFGNEQFF. The chain joins TRBV5-1 to TRBJ2-1; tentative D call: TRBD2 (6 bases). Germline CDR1 reads SGHRS; CDR2 reads YFSETQ. The germline V and J ends were trimmed by 0 bases and 7 bases, with 20 bases remaining between them. CDR3 length: 17 residues.

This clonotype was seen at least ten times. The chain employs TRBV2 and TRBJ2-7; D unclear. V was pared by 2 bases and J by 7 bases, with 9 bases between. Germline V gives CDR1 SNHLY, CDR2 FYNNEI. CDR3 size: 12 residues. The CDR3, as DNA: TGTGCCAGCAGTGAATGGCTATATGAGCAGTACGTC. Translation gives CASSEWLYEQYV.

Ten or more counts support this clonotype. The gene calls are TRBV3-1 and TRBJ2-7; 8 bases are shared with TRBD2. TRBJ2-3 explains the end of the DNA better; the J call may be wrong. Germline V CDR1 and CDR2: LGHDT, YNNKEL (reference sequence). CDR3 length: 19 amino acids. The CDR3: CASSQRAGGLAGLADTQYF. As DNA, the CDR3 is TGTGCCAGCAGCCAGAGAGCAGGAGGTCTAGCGGGCCTAGCAGATACGCAGTATTTT.

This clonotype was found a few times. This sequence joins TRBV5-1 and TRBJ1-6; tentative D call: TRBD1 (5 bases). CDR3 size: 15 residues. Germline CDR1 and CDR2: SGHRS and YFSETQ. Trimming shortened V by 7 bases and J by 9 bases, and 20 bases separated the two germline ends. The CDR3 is CASGSGLSVGSPLHF. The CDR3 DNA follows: TGCGCCAGCGGTTCAGGGTTAAGCGTCGGTTCACCCCTCCACTTT.

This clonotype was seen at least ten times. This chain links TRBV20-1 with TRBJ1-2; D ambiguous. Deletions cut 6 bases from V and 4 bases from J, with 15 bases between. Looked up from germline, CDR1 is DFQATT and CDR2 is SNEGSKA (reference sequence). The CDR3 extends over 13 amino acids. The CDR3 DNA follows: TGCAGTGCCCGAGCCTTCACAGCCTATGGCTACACCTTC. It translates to CSARAFTAYGYTF.

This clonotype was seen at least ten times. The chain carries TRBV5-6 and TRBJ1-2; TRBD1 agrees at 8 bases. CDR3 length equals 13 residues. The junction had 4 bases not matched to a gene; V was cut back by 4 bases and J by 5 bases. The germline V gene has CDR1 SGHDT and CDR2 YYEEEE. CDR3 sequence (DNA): TGTGCCAGCAGCCCCCAGGGGGCTTATGGCTACACCTTC. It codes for CASSPQGAYGYTF.

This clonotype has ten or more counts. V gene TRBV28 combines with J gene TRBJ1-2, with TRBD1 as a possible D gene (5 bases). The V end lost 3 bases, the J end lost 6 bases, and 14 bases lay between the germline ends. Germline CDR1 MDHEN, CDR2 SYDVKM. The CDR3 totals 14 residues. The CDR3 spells CASSLVRAFDGYTF. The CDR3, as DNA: TGTGCCAGCAGTTTGGTCAGGGCTTTCGATGGCTACACCTTC.

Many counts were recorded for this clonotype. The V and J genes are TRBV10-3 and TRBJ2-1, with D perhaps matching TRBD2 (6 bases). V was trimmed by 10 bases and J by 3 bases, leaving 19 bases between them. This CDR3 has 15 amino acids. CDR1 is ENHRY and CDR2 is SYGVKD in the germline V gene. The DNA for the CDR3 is TGTGCCACGAAACGTGGGGACTTATACTACAATGAGCAGTTCTTC. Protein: CATKRGDLYYNEQFF.

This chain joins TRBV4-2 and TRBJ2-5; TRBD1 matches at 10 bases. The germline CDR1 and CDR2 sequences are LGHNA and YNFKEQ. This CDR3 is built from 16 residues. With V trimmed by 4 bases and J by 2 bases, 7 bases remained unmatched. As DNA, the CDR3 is TGTGCCAGCAGCCGATTAAGGACAGGGGGGCAAGAGACCCAGTACTTC. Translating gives CASSRLRTGGQETQYF.

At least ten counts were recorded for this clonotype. The CDR3 bases are TGTGCCTGGAGACCTCGGGGTTATCCTGAAGCTTTCTTT. Encoded protein: CAWRPRGYPEAFF. The V and J genes are TRBV30 and TRBJ1-1; D ambiguous. The CDR3 length is 13 residues. Germline CDR1 reads GTSNPN; CDR2 reads SVGIG (reference sequence). V gave up 3 bases and J gave up 6 bases, with 14 bases separating them. The entire variable domain, with the rest obtained from reference TRBV30 and TRBJ1-1, is as follows: SQTIHQWPATLVQPVGSPLSLECTVEGTSNPNLYWYRQAAGRGLQLLFYSVGIGQISSEVPQNLSASRPQDRQFILSSKKLLLSDSGFYLCAWRPRGYPEAFFGQGTRLTVV.

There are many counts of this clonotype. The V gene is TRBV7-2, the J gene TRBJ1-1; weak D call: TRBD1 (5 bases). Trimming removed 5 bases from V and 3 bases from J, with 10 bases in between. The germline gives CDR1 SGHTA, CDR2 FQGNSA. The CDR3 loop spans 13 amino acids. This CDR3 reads CASSPRVDTEAFF. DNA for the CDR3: TGTGCCAGCAGCCCCAGGGTAGACACTGAAGCTTTCTTT.

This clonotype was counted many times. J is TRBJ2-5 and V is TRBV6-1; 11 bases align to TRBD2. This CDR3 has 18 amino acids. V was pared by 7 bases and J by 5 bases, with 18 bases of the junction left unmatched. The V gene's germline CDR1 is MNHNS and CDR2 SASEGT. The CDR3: CASNVLRDSGRARETQYF. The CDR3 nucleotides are TGTGCCAGCAACGTCCTTCGTGATAGCGGGAGGGCACGGGAGACCCAGTACTTC.

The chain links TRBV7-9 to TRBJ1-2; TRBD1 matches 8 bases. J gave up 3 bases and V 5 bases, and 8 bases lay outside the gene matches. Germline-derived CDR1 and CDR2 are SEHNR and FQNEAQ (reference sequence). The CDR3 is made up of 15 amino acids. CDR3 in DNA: TGTGCCAGCAGCGAAAGACAGGGGCAATACTATGGCTACACCTTC. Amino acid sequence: CASSERQGQYYGYTF.

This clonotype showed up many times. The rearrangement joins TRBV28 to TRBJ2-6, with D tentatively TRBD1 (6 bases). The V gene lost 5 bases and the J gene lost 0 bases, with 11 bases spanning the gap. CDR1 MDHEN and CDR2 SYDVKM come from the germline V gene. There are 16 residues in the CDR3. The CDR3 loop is CASSARGTSGANVLTF. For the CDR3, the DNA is TGTGCCAGCAGTGCCAGGGGTACCTCTGGGGCCAACGTCCTGACTTTC. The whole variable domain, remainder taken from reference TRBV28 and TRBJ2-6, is DVKVTQSSRYLVKRTGEKVFLECVQDMDHENMFWYRQDPGLGLRLIYFSYDVKMKEKGDIPEGYSVSREKKERFSLILESASTNQTSMYLCASSARGTSGANVLTFGAGSRLTVL.

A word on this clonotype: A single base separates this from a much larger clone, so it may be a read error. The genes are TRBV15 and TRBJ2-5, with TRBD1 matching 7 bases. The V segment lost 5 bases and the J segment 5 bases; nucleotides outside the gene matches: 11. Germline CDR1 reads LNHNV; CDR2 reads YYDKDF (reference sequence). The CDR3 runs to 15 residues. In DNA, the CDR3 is TGTGCCACCAGCGGGGTACAGGGGTTTACGGAGACCCAGTACTTC. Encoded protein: CATSGVQGFTETQYF.